This T cell receptor (beta chain) was retrieved from a study of blood T cell repertoires in COVID-19. Study details: The United States, Italy and Spain supplied acute and convalescent COVID-19 samples. T cells, B-cell-depleted T cells, or PBMCs provided the cDNA or gDNA that served as material.

Per the original data handling: Amplifying reference gene primers gave estimates of nucleated cell counts. This table comes from immunoSEQ multiplex PCR, and its TCRdb copy is limited to in-frame clones, with some not included. D and trimming were read from the DNA, whereas the V and J calls and clone size are those reported in that table. This table holds roughly 300,000 clones, around 87% found once. CDR3 length equals 15 residues. Germline V gives CDR1 SGHTA, CDR2 FQGTGA. V trimming: 3 bases; J trimming: 4 bases; junction bases outside the gene matches: 8. The specimen sequenced was PBMCs or T cells enriched from blood (not recorded which). The V and J genes are TRBV7-3 and TRBJ2-7, with 8 bases fitting TRBD1. The receptor was derived from a woman in her thirties who had recovered from COVID-19. The CDR3 region is CASSFGQGSSYEQYF. In DNA, the CDR3 is TGTGCCAGCAGCTTCGGACAGGGTAGTTCGTACGAGCAGTACTTC.